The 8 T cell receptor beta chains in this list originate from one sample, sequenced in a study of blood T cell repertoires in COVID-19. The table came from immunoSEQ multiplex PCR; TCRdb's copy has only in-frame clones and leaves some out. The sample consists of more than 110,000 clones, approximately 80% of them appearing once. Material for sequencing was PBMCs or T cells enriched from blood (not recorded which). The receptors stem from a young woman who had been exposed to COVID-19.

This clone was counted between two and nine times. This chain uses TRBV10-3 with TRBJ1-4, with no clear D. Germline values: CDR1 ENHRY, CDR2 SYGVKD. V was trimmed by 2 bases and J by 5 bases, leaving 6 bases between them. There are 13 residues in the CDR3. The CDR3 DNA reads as TGTGCCATCAGTGAGACAGCAAATGAAAAACTGTTTTTT. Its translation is CAISETANEKLFF.

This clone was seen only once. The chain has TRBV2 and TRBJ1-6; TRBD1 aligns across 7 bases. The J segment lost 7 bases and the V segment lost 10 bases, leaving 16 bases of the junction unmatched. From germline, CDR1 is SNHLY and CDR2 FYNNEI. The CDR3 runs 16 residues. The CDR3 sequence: CATERDSGIQNSPLHF. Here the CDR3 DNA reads TGTGCCACCGAGAGGGACAGCGGCATCCAAAATTCACCCCTCCACTTT.

For the CDR3, the DNA is TGTGCCAGCTCACCGAGCAGGGAAGAGACCCAGTACTTC. It codes for CASSPSREETQYF. The V and J genes are TRBV18 and TRBJ2-5, with D possibly matching TRBD1 (5 bases). In germline, CDR1 is KGHSH, CDR2 LQKENI. Trimming cost V 3 bases and J 3 bases, with 8 bases left between them. The CDR3 loop spans 13 amino acids.

The CDR3 nucleotides read TGTGCCAGCAGCCGCCTGAGCATATTATCCAACAATGAGCAGTTCTTC. Protein sequence: CASSRLSILSNNEQFF. The rearrangement links TRBV3-1 (or the pseudogene TRBV3-2) to TRBJ2-1; D gene unclear. The CDR3 is made up of 16 amino acids. V was shortened by 4 bases and J by 5 bases, with 18 bases between the two germline ends. Germline-derived CDR1 and CDR2 are LGHDT and YNNKEL (reference sequence).

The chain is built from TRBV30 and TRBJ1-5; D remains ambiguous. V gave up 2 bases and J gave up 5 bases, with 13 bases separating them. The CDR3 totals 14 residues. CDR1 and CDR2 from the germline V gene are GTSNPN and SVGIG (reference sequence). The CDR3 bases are TGTGCCTGGAGTAATGGGGTCGGGGATCAGCCCCAGCATTTT. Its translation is CAWSNGVGDQPQHF. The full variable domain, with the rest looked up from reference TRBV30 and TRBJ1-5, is SQTIHQWPATLVQPVGSPLSLECTVEGTSNPNLYWYRQAAGRGLQLLFYSVGIGQISSEVPQNLSASRPQDRQFILSSKKLLLSDSGFYLCAWSNGVGDQPQHFGDGTRLSIL.

The CDR3 coding sequence is TGTGCCAGCAGCGGACAGGGGAGCTCCTATAATTCACCCCTCCACTTT. Its protein product is CASSGQGSSYNSPLHF. V is TRBV7-6 and J is TRBJ1-6, with 9 bases fitting TRBD1. The CDR3 totals 16 residues. J gave up 0 bases and V 5 bases, and 2 bases lay outside the gene matches. Germline CDR1 SGHVS, CDR2 FNYEAQ.

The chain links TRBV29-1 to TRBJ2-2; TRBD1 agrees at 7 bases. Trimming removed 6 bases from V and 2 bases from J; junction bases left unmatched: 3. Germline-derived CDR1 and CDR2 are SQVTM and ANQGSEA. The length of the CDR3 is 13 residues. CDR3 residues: CSVGTANTGELFF. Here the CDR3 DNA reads TGCAGCGTCGGGACAGCTAACACCGGGGAGCTGTTTTTT.

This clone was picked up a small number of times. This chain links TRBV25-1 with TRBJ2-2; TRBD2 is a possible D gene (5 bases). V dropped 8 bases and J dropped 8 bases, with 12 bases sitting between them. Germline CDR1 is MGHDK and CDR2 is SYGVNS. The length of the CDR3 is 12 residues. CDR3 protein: CASGLRGGELFF. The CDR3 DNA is TGTGCCAGCGGGCTGCGCGGGGGGGAGCTGTTTTTT.